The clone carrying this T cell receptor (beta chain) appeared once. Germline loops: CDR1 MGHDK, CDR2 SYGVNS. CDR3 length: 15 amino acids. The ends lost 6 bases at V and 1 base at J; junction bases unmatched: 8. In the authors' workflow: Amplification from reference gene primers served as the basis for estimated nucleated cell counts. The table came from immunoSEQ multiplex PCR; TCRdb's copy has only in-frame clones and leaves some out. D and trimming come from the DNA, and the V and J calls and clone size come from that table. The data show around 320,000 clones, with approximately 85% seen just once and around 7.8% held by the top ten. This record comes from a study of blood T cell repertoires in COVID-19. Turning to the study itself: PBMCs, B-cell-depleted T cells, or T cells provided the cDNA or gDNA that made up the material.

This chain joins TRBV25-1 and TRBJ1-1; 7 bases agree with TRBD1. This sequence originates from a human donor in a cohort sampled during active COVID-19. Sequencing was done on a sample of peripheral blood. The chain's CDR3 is CASRLPGGGNTEAFF. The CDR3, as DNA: TGTGCCAGCAGATTACCAGGGGGTGGGAACACTGAAGCTTTCTTT.